Following are 13 T cell receptor beta chains from one sample sequenced in a study of blood T cell repertoires in COVID-19. The method was immunoSEQ multiplex PCR; TCRdb's version includes in-frame clones alone and lacks a portion of them. The sample records about 110,000 clones, 55% to 75% being singletons. The sample was peripheral blood. These TCRs come from a woman aged 40 to 50 with acute or convalescent COVID-19.

The chain employs TRBV3-1 (or the pseudogene TRBV3-2) and TRBJ2-1; D may be TRBD2 (6 bases). The V and J ends lost 3 bases and 9 bases respectively, with 18 bases between them. The CDR3 runs to 15 residues. Germline lookup yields CDR1 LGHDT and CDR2 YNNKEL (reference sequence). For the CDR3, the DNA is TGTGCCAGCAGCCAGGGGGGTGCGAGCAGAGGTGAGCAGTTCTTC. It codes for CASSQGGASRGEQFF.

This chain connects TRBV24-1 to TRBJ2-3; maybe TRBD2 (6 bases). The CDR3 runs 16 residues. The germline V gene has CDR1 KGHDR and CDR2 SFDVKD. V was cut by 1 base and J by 3 bases, with 13 bases left in between. CDR3 nucleotide sequence: TGTGCCACCAGTGATTTAGGAGGAGGAGGGACAGATACGCAGTATTTT. Translation gives CATSDLGGGGTDTQYF.

Only one count was recorded for this clone. The chain has TRBV5-4 and TRBJ2-3; 10 bases align to TRBD1. The CDR3 length is 15 residues. Germline assignment: CDR1 SGHNT and CDR2 YYREEE (reference sequence). The J segment lost 5 bases and the V segment lost 4 bases, leaving 7 bases of the junction unmatched. The chain's CDR3 is CASSPRQGAGDTQYF. CDR3 nucleotide sequence: TGTGCCAGCAGCCCGCGACAGGGGGCAGGAGATACGCAGTATTTT.

V gene TRBV5-1 combines with J gene TRBJ1-1, with D unclear. The CDR3 length is 13 residues. Trimming left V 2 bases short and J 0 bases short, with 5 bases between. Germline CDR1 reads SGHRS; CDR2 reads YFSETQ. The CDR3 DNA reads TGCGCCAGCAGCTTCGGGATGAACACTGAAGCTTTCTTT. Its protein is CASSFGMNTEAFF.

J is TRBJ2-5 and V is TRBV2; tentative D call: TRBD1 (5 bases). CDR1 and CDR2 from the germline V gene are SNHLY and FYNNEI. The CDR3 sequence is 13 residues long. V was pared by 5 bases and J by 2 bases, with 9 bases between. The CDR3 DNA sequence: TGTGCCAGCAGTTCCAGGGAACAAGAGACCCAGTACTTC. It specifies CASSSREQETQYF.

This clone was observed a few times. The same CDR3 can be traced to other DNA sequences in this sample. This chain connects TRBV7-9 to TRBJ2-3; TRBD2 matches at 8 bases. The length of the CDR3 is 16 residues. Germline assignment: CDR1 SEHNR and CDR2 FQNEAQ (reference sequence). V lost 1 base and J lost 7; bases outside the gene matches: 10. The CDR3 here is CASSLGGGGGQNTQYF. The CDR3 nucleotides are TGTGCCAGCAGCTTAGGGGGTGGCGGGGGGCAAAATACGCAGTATTTT.

The chain has TRBV3-1 (or the pseudogene TRBV3-2) and TRBJ2-5; 12 nucleotides match TRBD2. The CDR3 consists of 16 residues. Unmatched junction bases numbered 1, after V lost 2 bases and J lost 0 bases. CDR1 LGHDT and CDR2 YNNKEL come from the germline V gene (reference sequence). The CDR3 DNA is TGTGCCAGCAGCCAAACTAGCGGGGGGTACCAAGAGACCCAGTACTTC. It encodes CASSQTSGGYQETQYF.

This clone has a handful of counts. The V and J genes are TRBV5-5 and TRBJ2-1; 7 bases map to TRBD1. Germline V gene data show CDR1 as SGHKS and CDR2 as YYEKEE (reference sequence). The CDR3 covers 16 residues. The ends lost 0 bases at V and 6 bases at J; junction bases unmatched: 9. CDR3 coding DNA: TGTGCCAGCAGCTTGGTGTGGGACAGCGGAGGCAATGAGCAGTTCTTC. It translates to CASSLVWDSGGNEQFF.

This clone was observed a handful of times. CDR3 sequence: CASRPPGDRVYEQYF. The CDR3 nucleotides are TGTGCCAGCAGACCCCCGGGGGACAGGGTTTACGAGCAGTACTTC. The rearrangement links TRBV28 to TRBJ2-7; 9 nucleotides line up with TRBD1. The CDR3 sequence is 15 residues long. From germline, CDR1 is MDHEN and CDR2 SYDVKM. Unmatched junction bases numbered 10, after V lost 6 bases and J lost 4 bases.

The chain has TRBV11-1 and TRBJ2-7, with D perhaps TRBD1 (6 bases). There are 15 residues in the CDR3. Trimming cost V 1 base and J 5 bases, with 15 bases left between them. Looked up from germline, CDR1 is SGHAT and CDR2 is FQDESV (reference sequence). This CDR3 is CASSLEPTGFDEQYF. The CDR3 DNA follows: TGTGCCAGCAGCTTAGAGCCGACAGGTTTCGACGAGCAGTACTTC.

Comment on this clone: Other DNA sequences in the same sample also yield this CDR3. The V and J genes are TRBV29-1 and TRBJ2-7, with D tentatively TRBD1 (5 bases). The CDR3 covers 11 residues. Trimming pared 6 bases from V and 6 bases from J, leaving 12 bases between. Germline assignment: CDR1 SQVTM and CDR2 ANQGSEA. The CDR3 protein is CSVGGAGEQYF. CDR3 DNA: TGCAGCGTGGGTGGGGCCGGCGAGCAGTACTTC.

This clone came up a few times. The chain uses TRBV21-1 and TRBJ1-2; the table's D gene call, TRBD1, was not cross checked with the DNA. TRBV21-1 represents a pseudogene. The CDR3 totals 15 residues. The CDR3 DNA sequence: TGTGCCAGCAGCGCAGACAGGGGGCGGGACTATGGCTACACCTTC. It codes for CASSADRGRDYGYTF.

This clone was seen more than once but under ten times. The chain combines TRBV5-1 with TRBJ2-7, with D possibly matching TRBD1 (5 bases). V lost 0 bases to trimming and J lost 6 bases, with 10 bases between them. This CDR3 is built from 13 residues. Germline V gene data show CDR1 as SGHRS and CDR2 as YFSETQ. The CDR3 loop is CASSLGQGGEQYF. DNA for the CDR3: TGCGCCAGCAGCTTGGGCCAGGGCGGCGAGCAGTACTTC.